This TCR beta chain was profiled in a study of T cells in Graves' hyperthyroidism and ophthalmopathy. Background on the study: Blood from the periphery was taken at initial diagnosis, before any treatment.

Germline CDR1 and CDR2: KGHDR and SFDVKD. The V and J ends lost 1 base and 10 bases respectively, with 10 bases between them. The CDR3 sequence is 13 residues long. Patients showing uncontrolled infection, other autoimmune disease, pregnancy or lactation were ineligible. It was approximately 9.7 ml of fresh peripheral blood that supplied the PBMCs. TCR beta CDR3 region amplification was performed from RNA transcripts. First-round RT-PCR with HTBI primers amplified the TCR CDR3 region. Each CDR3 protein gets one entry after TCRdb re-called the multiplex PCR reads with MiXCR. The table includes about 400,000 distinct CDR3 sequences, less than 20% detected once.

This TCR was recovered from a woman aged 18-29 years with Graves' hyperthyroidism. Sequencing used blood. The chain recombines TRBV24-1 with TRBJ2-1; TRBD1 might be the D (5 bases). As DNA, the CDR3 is TGTGCCACCAGTGATTTCCAGGGAAGAGAGCAGTTCTTC. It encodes CATSDFQGREQFF.